A single sample gave rise to the 6 T cell receptor beta chains below, sequenced in a study of blood T cell repertoires in COVID-19. The table came from immunoSEQ multiplex PCR; TCRdb's copy has only in-frame clones and leaves some out. The data hold over 250,000 clones, with about 87% observed a single time. The specimen was peripheral blood. These receptors originate from a woman in her 50s with acute or convalescent COVID-19.

V is TRBV9 and J is TRBJ1-4, with D unclear. Germline CDR1 and CDR2: SGDLS and YYNGEE. V lost 0 bases and J 4 bases, leaving 10 bases between the germline ends. The CDR3 spans 15 residues. DNA for the CDR3: TGTGCCAGCAGCGTAGATCCCTCCCTTAATGAAAAACTGTTTTTT. Protein: CASSVDPSLNEKLFF.

This clone was seen only once. The V gene is TRBV27, the J gene TRBJ1-6; D may be TRBD1 (5 bases). Germline V gives CDR1 MNHEY, CDR2 SMNVEV (reference sequence). This CDR3 has 16 residues. The germline V and J ends were trimmed by 6 bases and 8 bases, with 20 bases remaining between them. The CDR3 is CASSHNRFARDSPLHF. The CDR3, as DNA: TGTGCCAGCAGCCACAACAGGTTTGCGCGAGATTCACCCCTCCACTTT.

The V call is TRBV5-1, the J call TRBJ2-1; 10 bases fit TRBD2. After removal of 2 bases from V and 8 bases from J, the junction contained 10 bases not matched to a gene. The V gene's germline CDR1 is SGHRS and CDR2 YFSETQ. The CDR3 covers 16 residues. CDR3 sequence: CASSFETSGPEDEQFF. CDR3 bases: TGCGCCAGCAGCTTTGAGACTAGCGGGCCCGAGGATGAGCAGTTCTTC.

This rearrangement joins TRBV6-5 to TRBJ1-4; 7 nucleotides align to TRBD1. Losses at the gene ends were 6 bases for V and 12 bases for J; bases not matched to a gene: 13. Per the germline V gene, CDR1 is MNHEY and CDR2 is SVGAGI. The length of the CDR3 is 14 residues. DNA for the CDR3: TGTGCCAGCAGGAGGGGACAGCAATCATCGGAACTGTTTTTT. Encoded protein: CASRRGQQSSELFF.

The chain recombines TRBV5-1 with TRBJ1-4; D unresolved. Looked up from germline, CDR1 is SGHRS and CDR2 is YFSETQ. The CDR3 sequence is 15 residues long. The V end was cut by 2 bases, the J end by 5 bases, with 13 bases between. The CDR3 sequence: CASSFSGRLNEKLFF. The CDR3 region has the DNA TGCGCCAGCAGCTTCTCGGGGAGATTAAATGAAAAACTGTTTTTT.

The chain joins TRBV6-6 to TRBJ1-2, with 7 positions matching TRBD1. J gave up 4 bases and V 0 bases, and 5 bases lay outside the gene matches. The CDR3 is 15 residues long. Looked up from germline, CDR1 is MNHNY and CDR2 is SVGAGI (reference sequence). The CDR3 protein is CASSYSDRLGYGYTF. The CDR3 DNA is TGTGCCAGCAGTTACTCGGACAGGTTGGGCTATGGCTACACCTTC.